The present T cell receptor (beta chain) was sequenced within a study of blood T cell repertoires in COVID-19. Study in general: T cells, B-cell-depleted T cells, or PBMCs provided the cDNA or gDNA that served as material.

Unmatched junction bases numbered 7, after V lost 0 bases and J lost 6 bases. The CDR3 spans 17 residues. Germline assignment: CDR1 SGHRS and CDR2 YFSETQ. Original analysis: Counts of nucleated cells, estimated from reference gene primer amplification, were obtained. Measured with immunoSEQ multiplex PCR; TCRdb has only the in-frame clones, and not every one. That table gives V, J and clone size, and the DNA gave D and trimming. The table includes 320,000 or so clones, roughly 88% detected once. This clone was seen more than once but under ten times. Cohort allocation depended upon clinical history that participants reported.

Material: PBMCs or T cells enriched from blood (not recorded which). This sequence originates from a man aged 25 to 40 who had recovered from COVID-19. The gene calls are TRBV5-1 and TRBJ2-1; 12 bases agree with TRBD1. CDR3 sequence: CASSLGGTGGASNEQFF. CDR3 nucleotides: TGCGCCAGCAGCTTGGGCGGGACAGGGGGCGCGAGCAATGAGCAGTTCTTC.